The 26 T cell receptor beta chains listed next were all sequenced from one sample in a study of Graves' ophthalmopathy and Graves' hyperthyroidism. RNA served as the template for amplifying TCR beta CDR3 regions. The authors performed first-round RT-PCR with HTBI primers and then a second-round multiplex PCR. From the multiplex PCR reads, TCRdb called clonotypes with MiXCR, one entry per CDR3 protein. The table includes 350,000 to 400,000 distinct CDR3 sequences, 15% detected once. The specimen sequenced was peripheral blood. The origin of the receptors is a woman in her late teens or twenties with stable Graves' hyperthyroidism.

This clonotype was recorded at least ten times. This chain uses TRBV7-2 with TRBJ2-7; possible D gene TRBD1, 5 bases. This CDR3 is built from 14 residues. With 1 base removed from V and 2 bases from J, the gap between germline ends came to 9 bases. Germline V gives CDR1 SGHTA, CDR2 FQGNSA. In DNA form, the CDR3 reads TGTGCCAGCAGCTTAGGGACACACGCCTACGAGCAGTACTTC. It yields the protein CASSLGTHAYEQYF.

This clonotype was observed at least ten times. The V call is TRBV6-1, the J call TRBJ1-5; D is unclear. Germline V gives CDR1 MNHNS, CDR2 SASEGT. Trimming removed 5 bases at V and 6 bases at J, with 20 bases between. The CDR3 runs 16 residues. The CDR3 spells CASSPPEGLSLQPQHF. The CDR3 DNA sequence: TGTGCCAGCAGTCCCCCGGAGGGCCTCAGTCTTCAGCCCCAGCATTTT.

This clonotype was detected many times. This rearrangement joins TRBV7-2 to TRBJ2-7; D is undetermined. CDR3 length equals 13 residues. Germline V CDR1 and CDR2: SGHTA, FQGNSA. The V and J ends lost 4 bases and 2 bases respectively, with 9 bases between them. The CDR3: CASSSTMAYEQYF. For the CDR3, the DNA is TGTGCCAGCAGCTCGACAATGGCCTACGAGCAGTACTTC.

This clonotype was observed many times. The CDR3 bases are TGTGCCAGCAGCTTAGCGACAGAGTCACCCCTCCACTTT. It yields the protein CASSLATESPLHF. This rearrangement joins TRBV7-2 to TRBJ1-6; D might be TRBD1 (5 bases). V lost 0 bases, J lost 10 bases, and 7 bases lay in between. The germline V gene has CDR1 SGHTA and CDR2 FQGNSA. This CDR3 is built from 13 residues.

This clonotype was seen repeatedly, ten times or more. An end of the junction differs from the germline gene, which may be a read error. V usage is TRBV5-1 and J usage is TRBJ1-1; no reliable D call. Germline V gene data show CDR1 as SGHRS and CDR2 as YFSETQ. CDR3 length: 14 amino acids. The CDR3 coding sequence is TGCGCCAGCAGCTTGTATAATGTGAACACTGAAGCTTCCTTT. It codes for CASSLYNVNTEASF. Complete variable domain (other parts from reference TRBV5-1 and TRBJ1-1): KAGVTQTPRYLIKTRGQQVTLSCSPISGHRSVSWYQQTPGQGLQFLFEYFSETQRNKGNFPGRFSGRQFSNSRSEMNVSTLELGDSALYLCASSLYNVNTEASFGQGTRLTVV.

In its sample, this clonotype was seen many times. This chain joins TRBV9 and TRBJ2-7; 7 nucleotides align to TRBD2. Looked up from germline, CDR1 is SGDLS and CDR2 is YYNGEE. V shed 5 bases, J shed 5 bases, and the junction held 4 bases outside the gene matches. The CDR3 runs 12 residues. The CDR3, as DNA: TGTGCCAGCAGTGTGGGGGGGGACGAGCAGTACTTC. Its translation: CASSVGGDEQYF.

This clonotype has at least ten counts. V usage is TRBV6-1 and J usage is TRBJ1-6; TRBD1 is a possible D gene (6 bases). The ends were cut back, 1 base at V and 5 bases at J, with 9 bases in the middle. CDR3 size: 15 residues. Germline V lookup: CDR1 MNHNS, CDR2 SASEGT. The CDR3 reads CASSEVGHNNSPLHF. As DNA, the CDR3 is TGTGCCAGCAGTGAAGTGGGACACAATAATTCACCCCTCCACTTT.

The gene calls are TRBV10-3 and TRBJ2-5, with D unclear. There are 13 residues in the CDR3. Trimming removed 0 bases from V and 5 bases from J, with 7 bases in between. Germline values: CDR1 ENHRY, CDR2 SYGVKD. CDR3 nucleotide sequence: TGTGCCATCAGTGAGTCGACCTGGGAGACCCAGTACTTC. Amino acid sequence: CAISESTWETQYF.

CDR3 nucleotides: TGTGCCATCAGTTCCGACACAGGGGGACTCTACCCCTACGAGCAGTACTTC. This sequence encodes CAISSDTGGLYPYEQYF. V usage is TRBV10-3 and J usage is TRBJ2-7; 8 nucleotides match TRBD1. CDR1 and CDR2 from the germline V gene are ENHRY and SYGVKD. Trimming at V came to 5 bases and at J to 2 bases, leaving 14 bases not matched to a gene. CDR3 length: 17 residues.

In this sample, this clonotype turned up many times. The chain uses TRBV6-2 or TRBV6-3 and TRBJ1-6; 8 bases align to TRBD1. V trimming: 8 bases; J trimming: 7 bases; junction bases outside the gene matches: 10. From germline, CDR1 is MNHEY and CDR2 SVGEGT. This CDR3 comprises 15 residues. The CDR3: CASAHPRGLNSPLHF. DNA of the CDR3: TGTGCCAGCGCACACCCCAGGGGGCTGAATTCACCCCTCCACTTT.

This sequence joins TRBV11-3 and TRBJ1-2; tentative D call: TRBD1 (5 bases). CDR1 and CDR2 (germline): SGHNT, YENEEA. The CDR3 is made up of 13 amino acids. V lost 4 bases and J 4 bases, leaving 10 bases between the germline ends. CDR3 sequence reads: CASSSGNTYGYTF. CDR3 DNA: TGTGCCAGCAGCTCAGGGAACACCTATGGCTACACCTTC.

This clonotype occurred once. The chain recombines TRBV19 with TRBJ2-7, with D perhaps matching TRBD1 (5 bases). The CDR3 runs to 14 residues. V was pared by 8 bases and J by 2 bases, with 16 bases between. Germline V CDR1 and CDR2: LNHDA, SQIVND (reference sequence). The CDR3 reads CASARQIPPYEQYV. CDR3 nucleotide sequence: TGTGCCAGTGCCCGACAGATCCCCCCCTACGAGCAGTACGTC.

This clonotype showed up many times. The chain carries TRBV7-9 and TRBJ1-2; 11 nucleotides agree with TRBD1. Germline loops: CDR1 SEHNR, CDR2 FQNEAQ (reference sequence). This CDR3 has 15 residues. Trimming removed 5 bases from V and 2 bases from J; junction bases left unmatched: 4. The CDR3: CASSGQGAMNYGYTF. The CDR3 DNA follows: TGTGCCAGCAGCGGACAGGGGGCAATGAACTATGGCTACACCTTC.

Concerning this clonotype: A much larger clone differs from this one at a single base, so this may be a read error. The chain has TRBV4-2 and TRBJ2-5; 10 bases align to TRBD2. The length of the CDR3 is 15 residues. J was trimmed by 3 bases and V by 1 base; bases with no gene match: 2. Germline V gene lookup returns CDR1 LGHNA and CDR2 YNFKEQ. The CDR3 is CASSQALAGEETQYF. For the CDR3, the DNA is TGTGCCAGCAGCCAAGCGCTAGCGGGGGAAGAGACCCAGTACTTC.

This clonotype has only a few counts. V usage is TRBV11-2 and J usage is TRBJ1-6, with 9 bases aligning to TRBD1. The CDR3 is 15 residues long. Looked up from germline, CDR1 is SGHAT and CDR2 is FQNNGV. The V segment lost 3 bases and the J segment 9 bases; nucleotides outside the gene matches: 6. CDR3 sequence reads: CASSFGGQGSSPLHF. In DNA, the CDR3 is TGTGCCAGCAGCTTCGGGGGACAGGGCAGTTCACCCCTCCACTTT.

This clonotype was recorded many times. The chain carries TRBV29-1 and TRBJ1-2; 8 positions agree with TRBD1. The CDR3 is 13 amino acids. V lost 6 bases, J lost 3 bases, and 6 bases stayed unmatched. CDR1 is SQVTM and CDR2 is ANQGSEA in the germline V gene. In nucleotides, the CDR3 is TGCAGCGTCGAACCAGGGGGCTACTATGGCTACACCTTC. This codes for CSVEPGGYYGYTF.

This clonotype has ten or more counts. CDR3 DNA sequence: TGTGCCAGCAGCCTCGGACGGTACTACGAGCAGTACTTC. Translated, it gives CASSLGRYYEQYF. The V call is TRBV7-6, the J call TRBJ2-7; D is unclear. The CDR3 covers 13 residues. Germline V gene lookup returns CDR1 SGHVS and CDR2 FNYEAQ. With 5 bases removed from V and 3 bases from J, the gap between germline ends came to 11 bases.

This clonotype was detected many times. The chain has TRBV7-9 and TRBJ1-2; D gene unclear. The CDR3 is 9 residues long. V was shortened by 1 base and J by 12 bases, with 3 bases between the two germline ends. CDR1 and CDR2 (germline): SEHNR, FQNEAQ (reference sequence). Here the CDR3 DNA reads TGTGCCAGCAGCTTAGACAACACCTTC. This sequence encodes CASSLDNTF.

There are many counts of this clonotype. CDR3 DNA sequence: TGTGCCATCAGTGATTGGCAGGGGGTGAACGAGCAGTACTTC. It encodes CAISDWQGVNEQYF. The chain carries TRBV10-3 and TRBJ2-7, with 7 bases matching TRBD1. The CDR3 has 14 amino acids. The V segment lost 3 bases and the J segment 5 bases; nucleotides outside the gene matches: 7. Germline V lookup: CDR1 ENHRY, CDR2 SYGVKD.

This clonotype has at least ten counts. The gene calls are TRBV7-2 and TRBJ1-1; TRBD1 agrees at 9 bases. V lost 7 bases and J lost 4; bases outside the gene matches: 7. The germline V gene has CDR1 SGHTA and CDR2 FQGNSA. This CDR3 is built from 14 residues. The DNA for the CDR3 is TGTGCCAGCACCCCAGGGACAGGGAGCACTGAAGCTTTCTTT. Amino acids: CASTPGTGSTEAFF. Using reference TRBV7-2 and TRBJ1-1 for the parts outside the CDR3, the full variable domain is GAGVSQSPSNKVTEKGKDVELRCDPISGHTALYWYRQSLGQGLEFLIYFQGNSAPDKSGLPSDRFSAERTGGSVSTLTIQRTQQEDSAVYLCASTPGTGSTEAFFGQGTRLTVV.

The sample holds many counts of this clonotype. The V and J genes are TRBV2 and TRBJ1-1; D may be TRBD1 (6 bases). Germline V gene sequence: CDR1 SNHLY, CDR2 FYNNEI. CDR3 length: 13 residues. V shed 5 bases and J shed 3 bases, with 10 bases lying between them. CDR3 DNA: TGTGCCAGCAGTAGGGGGAGTGACACTGAAGCTTTCTTT. Translating it yields CASSRGSDTEAFF.

This clonotype was recorded many times. The J gene is TRBJ1-1, the V gene TRBV20-1, with D possibly being TRBD1 (6 bases). Germline CDR1 and CDR2: DFQATT and SNEGSKA (reference sequence). V was clipped by 5 bases and J by 1 base, with 17 bases between them. The CDR3 spans 15 residues. Here the CDR3 reads CSALPSRGKNTEAFF. Here the CDR3 DNA reads TGCAGTGCTCTCCCCTCCAGGGGCAAGAACACTGAAGCTTTCTTT.

This clonotype was recorded at least ten times. The chain couples TRBV6-1 to TRBJ1-6, with 7 bases matching TRBD1. The CDR3 is made up of 16 amino acids. Germline V gives CDR1 MNHNS, CDR2 SASEGT. V was pared by 3 bases and J by 5 bases, with 7 bases of the junction left unmatched. The CDR3 sequence is CASSERGGANNSPLHF. CDR3 nucleotides: TGTGCCAGCAGTGAGCGAGGGGGCGCGAATAATTCACCCCTCCACTTT.

This clonotype has ten or more counts. The genes are TRBV27 and TRBJ1-2; a possible D gene is TRBD1 (6 bases). The V end lost 2 bases, the J end lost 4 bases, and 17 bases lay between the germline ends. The CDR3 loop spans 16 amino acids. Germline V gives CDR1 MNHEY, CDR2 SMNVEV (reference sequence). CDR3 DNA: TGTGCCAGCAGTTTAACCCCCGGGGGGCCGGGCTATGGCTACACCTTC. Translated: CASSLTPGGPGYGYTF.

This clonotype has only a few counts. This chain connects TRBV24-1 to TRBJ1-2, with TRBD1 matching 9 bases. Germline loops: CDR1 KGHDR, CDR2 SFDVKD. Trimming took 4 bases from V and 8 from J; bases not matched to a gene: 10. This CDR3 contains 15 residues. The CDR3 is CATSEPTGGLEGYTF. For the CDR3, the DNA is TGTGCCACCAGTGAGCCGACAGGGGGTTTAGAAGGCTACACCTTC.

As regards this clonotype: This sequence may be a read error, since a much larger clone differs from it by one base. Lacking the conserved final phenylalanine or tryptophan, this CDR3 likely reflects a read error. The J gene is TRBJ1-2, the V gene TRBV29-1; no clear D. Germline V gene data show CDR1 as SQVTM and CDR2 as ANQGSEA. The CDR3 sequence is 12 residues long. The ends were cut back, 3 bases at V and 7 bases at J, with 12 bases in the middle. The CDR3 loop is CSVEHPLSGYTY. CDR3 nucleotide sequence: TGCAGCGTTGAGCATCCGCTCTCTGGCTACACCTAC.